Below, 22 T cell receptor beta chains from the same sample are listed, as sequenced in a study of OX40 agonist ivuxolimab in advanced cancers. The library was produced with the immunoSEQ multiplex PCR assay. TCRdb provides this immuneACCESS table in a form limited to in-frame rearrangements. Some clones are lacking; in checked studies, under half of them reflect an unresolved V gene, and why the rest are absent is not known. The sample table contains about 96,000 clones; only one count was recorded for roughly 88% of them. The ten biggest clones cover around 1.6% of the sample. The sequences come from CD4+ or CD8+ T cells sorted from blood, collected in a trial of the OX40 agonist ivuxolimab. These TCRs come from an adult with an advanced solid tumor such as melanoma, head and neck, liver or kidney cancer.

The chain joins TRBV18 to TRBJ2-3; TRBD2 matches 10 bases. The CDR3 consists of 16 residues. In germline, CDR1 is KGHSH, CDR2 LQKENI. J lost 6 bases, V lost 6 bases, and 12 bases had no gene match. CDR3 coding DNA: TGTGCCAGCTCGCCGACGAGCGGGAGGGCTGCCGATACGCAGTATTTT. Translating gives CASSPTSGRAADTQYF.

The sample holds a few counts of this clone. Within the sample, other DNA sequences also encode this same CDR3. The genes are TRBV11-3 and TRBJ1-1; 7 bases agree with TRBD1. This CDR3 is 14 amino acids long. V was pared by 5 bases and J by 5 bases, with 8 bases of the junction left unmatched. Germline V gene data show CDR1 as SGHNT and CDR2 as YENEEA. The CDR3 nucleotides are TGTGCCAGCAGCCTTGGGCAGGGGGGAACTGAAGCTTTCTTT. This sequence encodes CASSLGQGGTEAFF. Variable domain in full (rest from reference TRBV11-3 and TRBJ1-1): EAGVVQSPRYKIIEKKQPVAFWCNPISGHNTLYWYLQNLGQGPELLIRYENEEAVDDSQLPKDRFSAERLKGVDSTLKIQPAELGDSAVYLCASSLGQGGTEAFFGQGTRLTVV.

This clone was counted a single time. The chain uses TRBV9 and TRBJ1-1; a possible D gene is TRBD1 (6 bases). The CDR3 extends over 16 amino acids. CDR1 is SGDLS and CDR2 is YYNGEE in the germline V gene. Deletions cut 0 bases from V and 4 bases from J, with 16 bases between. This CDR3 is CASSVGGQGLGTEAFF. CDR3 nucleotide sequence: TGTGCCAGCAGCGTAGGGGGGCAGGGGCTAGGCACTGAAGCTTTCTTT.

The chain uses TRBV13 and TRBJ2-7, with 7 nucleotides matching TRBD1. V trimming: 5 bases; J trimming: 2 bases; junction bases outside the gene matches: 6. The CDR3 is made up of 14 amino acids. Germline V CDR1 and CDR2: PRHDT, FYEKMQ (reference sequence). CDR3 DNA: TGTGCCAGCAGCGCCGACAGGGACCCCTACGAGCAGTACTTC. Amino acid sequence: CASSADRDPYEQYF.

The chain couples TRBV18 to TRBJ1-3, with unresolved D. Germline V gene data show CDR1 as KGHSH and CDR2 as LQKENI. Between the trimmed V and J ends, which lost 0 bases and 9 bases, there was a span of 33 bases. The length of the CDR3 is 21 residues. CDR3 region: CASSPPGVAQGAPTPDGTIYF. CDR3 DNA sequence: TGTGCCAGCTCACCACCTGGTGTAGCCCAAGGAGCGCCAACTCCGGACGGCACCATATATTTT.

The gene calls are TRBV28 and TRBJ1-3; TRBD1 is a possible D gene (5 bases). Per germline, CDR1 MDHEN and CDR2 SYDVKM. V was trimmed by 7 bases and J by 0 bases, leaving 7 bases between them. CDR3 size: 13 residues. CDR3: CASMGPSGNTIYF. CDR3 in DNA: TGTGCCAGCATGGGGCCCTCTGGAAACACCATATATTTT.

The V and J genes are TRBV5-6 and TRBJ2-3; TRBD1 or TRBD2 may be the D gene (5 bases each). Germline CDR1 SGHDT, CDR2 YYEEEE. The CDR3 is 13 amino acids. The V and J ends lost 0 bases and 11 bases respectively, with 13 bases between them. The CDR3, as DNA: TGTGCCAGCAGCTTGGGGGGACCACCCTGGCAGTATTTT. It specifies CASSLGGPPWQYF.

V usage is TRBV7-8 and J usage is TRBJ2-1; 8 nucleotides agree with TRBD2. Trimming at V came to 1 base and at J to 6 bases, leaving 5 bases not matched to a gene. This CDR3 region has 15 residues. Germline V gene sequence: CDR1 SGHVS, CDR2 FQNEAQ. Here the CDR3 reads CASSLVRAGVNEQFF. For the CDR3, the DNA is TGTGCCAGCAGCTTAGTGCGAGCGGGAGTCAATGAGCAGTTCTTC.

The chain links TRBV5-4 to TRBJ1-2, with D possibly being TRBD1 (5 bases). Trimming removed 0 bases at V and 5 bases at J, with 11 bases between. The CDR3 spans 14 residues. Germline values: CDR1 SGHNT, CDR2 YYREEE (reference sequence). CDR3 sequence: CASSLGQGSYGYTF. The DNA of the CDR3 is TGTGCCAGCAGCTTGGGGCAGGGATCGTATGGCTACACCTTC.

The chain carries TRBV11-1 and TRBJ2-1; 8 bases are shared with TRBD2. Germline CDR1 SGHAT, CDR2 FQDESV (reference sequence). This CDR3 region has 15 residues. The V and J ends lost 5 bases and 8 bases, in that order; junction bases with no gene match: 11. CDR3: CASSLASGSMDEQFF. CDR3 in DNA: TGTGCCAGCAGCCTGGCGAGCGGGAGTATGGATGAGCAGTTCTTC. Supplemented by reference TRBV11-1 and TRBJ2-1, the full variable domain reads EAEVAQSPRYKITEKSQAVAFWCDPISGHATLYWYRQILGQGPELLVQFQDESVVDDSQLPKDRFSAERLKGVDSTLKIQPAELGDSAMYLCASSLASGSMDEQFFGPGTRLTVL.

The chain joins TRBV11-2 to TRBJ1-2, with 9 bases aligning to TRBD1. The CDR3 spans 15 residues. The V gene end was trimmed by 0 bases and the J gene end by 7 bases; junction bases not matched to a gene: 6. Germline V lookup: CDR1 SGHAT, CDR2 FQNNGV. The CDR3 sequence: CASSLDVLTGGGYTF. In nucleotides, the CDR3 is TGTGCCAGCAGCTTAGATGTTTTGACAGGGGGTGGCTACACCTTC.

The chain uses TRBV5-6 and TRBJ2-7; TRBD2 agrees at 12 bases. The CDR3 totals 15 residues. Germline CDR1 is SGHDT and CDR2 is YYEEEE. Trimming at V came to 4 bases and at J to 7 bases, leaving 9 bases not matched to a gene. The DNA of the CDR3 is TGTGCCAGCAGCAGACTAGCGGGAGAATCGTGGGAGCAGTACTTC. Translated, it gives CASSRLAGESWEQYF.

This sequence joins TRBV14 and TRBJ2-5; 11 nucleotides align to TRBD2. J lost 10 bases, V lost 1 base, and 11 bases had no gene match. CDR3 length: 16 residues. The germline V gene encodes CDR1 SGHDN and CDR2 FVKESK. The CDR3, as DNA: TGTGCCAGCAGCCAAGGTTACCTAGCGGGGGGTAGGGGCCAGTACTTC. Translating it yields CASSQGYLAGGRGQYF.

V usage is TRBV4-3 and J usage is TRBJ2-3, with 9 positions matching TRBD1. Germline CDR1 and CDR2: LGHNA and YSLEER. The CDR3 length is 17 residues. Trimming at V came to 0 bases and at J to 5 bases, leaving 9 bases not matched to a gene. The CDR3 here is CASSQDQGTGLIDTQYF. The CDR3, as DNA: TGCGCCAGCAGCCAAGATCAGGGGACAGGGTTAATAGATACGCAGTATTTT.

This chain joins TRBV27 and TRBJ1-2, with TRBD1 as a possible D gene (5 bases). The V end lost 2 bases, the J end lost 4 bases, and 14 bases lay between the germline ends. Germline V lookup: CDR1 MNHEY, CDR2 SMNVEV (reference sequence). The CDR3 has 15 amino acids. CDR3 loop: CASSLVGDGPYGYTF. In DNA, the CDR3 is TGTGCCAGCAGTTTAGTAGGGGATGGCCCCTATGGCTACACCTTC.

V gene TRBV10-2 combines with J gene TRBJ1-1; 10 bases are shared with TRBD1. The V gene's germline CDR1 is WSHSY and CDR2 SAAADI. The ends lost 0 bases at V and 4 bases at J; junction bases unmatched: 5. The CDR3 contains 16 residues. The CDR3 protein is CASSESGTGVATEAFF. For the CDR3, the DNA is TGCGCCAGCAGTGAGTCGGGGACAGGGGTGGCCACTGAAGCTTTCTTT.

J is TRBJ2-1 and V is TRBV7-2, with 8 bases aligning to TRBD1. This CDR3 is built from 15 residues. Germline CDR1 and CDR2: SGHTA and FQGNSA. V lost 2 bases and J lost 3; bases outside the gene matches: 3. The CDR3 is CASSLPGQVYNEQFF. The CDR3 DNA is TGTGCCAGCAGCTTACCGGGACAGGTCTACAATGAGCAGTTCTTC.

The V gene is TRBV27, the J gene TRBJ1-2, with a weak D call TRBD1 (5 bases). Trimming cost V 0 bases and J 8 bases, with 16 bases left between them. The CDR3 contains 15 residues. CDR1 is MNHEY, CDR2 SMNVEV, per germline (reference sequence). The CDR3, as DNA: TGTGCCAGCAGTTTATCGGTAGGGGCCTTCTTCGGCTACACCTTC. Translated: CASSLSVGAFFGYTF.

This sequence joins TRBV9 and TRBJ1-4; 7 nucleotides agree with TRBD1. With 4 bases clipped from V and 8 bases from J, the junction kept 17 bases outside the gene matches. CDR1 SGDLS and CDR2 YYNGEE come from the germline V gene. The CDR3 extends over 17 amino acids. This chain's CDR3 is CASSPRQGAGSGEKLFF. The CDR3 DNA reads as TGTGCCAGCAGCCCCCGACAGGGCGCCGGATCCGGGGAAAAACTGTTTTTT.

The chain has TRBV28 and TRBJ2-7; no clear D. The CDR3 is made up of 14 amino acids. CDR1 and CDR2 from the germline V gene are MDHEN and SYDVKM. V gave up 4 bases and J gave up 0 bases, with 10 bases separating them. The CDR3 loop is CASSSLGASYEQYF. The CDR3 DNA sequence: TGTGCCAGCAGTTCCCTCGGAGCCTCCTACGAGCAGTACTTC. The variable domain in full, completed from reference TRBV28 and TRBJ2-7, reads DVKVTQSSRYLVKRTGEKVFLECVQDMDHENMFWYRQDPGLGLRLIYFSYDVKMKEKGDIPEGYSVSREKKERFSLILESASTNQTSMYLCASSSLGASYEQYFGPGTRLTVT.

This sequence joins TRBV7-8 and TRBJ2-7, with D uncertain. The germline CDR1 and CDR2 sequences are SGHVS and FQNEAQ. Trimming removed 1 base from V and 2 bases from J, with 12 bases in between. The length of the CDR3 is 15 residues. The CDR3 sequence is CASSLGSVQTYEQYF. The CDR3, as DNA: TGTGCCAGCAGCTTAGGAAGCGTTCAGACCTACGAGCAGTACTTC.

The gene calls are TRBV6-1 and TRBJ2-3; D ambiguous. The germline gives CDR1 MNHNS, CDR2 SASEGT. The CDR3 is 15 amino acids. V lost 2 bases and J 6 bases, leaving 15 bases between the germline ends. CDR3 loop: CASSESVPPLDTQYF. CDR3 nucleotide sequence: TGTGCCAGCAGTGAATCCGTACCCCCCTTGGATACGCAGTATTTT.